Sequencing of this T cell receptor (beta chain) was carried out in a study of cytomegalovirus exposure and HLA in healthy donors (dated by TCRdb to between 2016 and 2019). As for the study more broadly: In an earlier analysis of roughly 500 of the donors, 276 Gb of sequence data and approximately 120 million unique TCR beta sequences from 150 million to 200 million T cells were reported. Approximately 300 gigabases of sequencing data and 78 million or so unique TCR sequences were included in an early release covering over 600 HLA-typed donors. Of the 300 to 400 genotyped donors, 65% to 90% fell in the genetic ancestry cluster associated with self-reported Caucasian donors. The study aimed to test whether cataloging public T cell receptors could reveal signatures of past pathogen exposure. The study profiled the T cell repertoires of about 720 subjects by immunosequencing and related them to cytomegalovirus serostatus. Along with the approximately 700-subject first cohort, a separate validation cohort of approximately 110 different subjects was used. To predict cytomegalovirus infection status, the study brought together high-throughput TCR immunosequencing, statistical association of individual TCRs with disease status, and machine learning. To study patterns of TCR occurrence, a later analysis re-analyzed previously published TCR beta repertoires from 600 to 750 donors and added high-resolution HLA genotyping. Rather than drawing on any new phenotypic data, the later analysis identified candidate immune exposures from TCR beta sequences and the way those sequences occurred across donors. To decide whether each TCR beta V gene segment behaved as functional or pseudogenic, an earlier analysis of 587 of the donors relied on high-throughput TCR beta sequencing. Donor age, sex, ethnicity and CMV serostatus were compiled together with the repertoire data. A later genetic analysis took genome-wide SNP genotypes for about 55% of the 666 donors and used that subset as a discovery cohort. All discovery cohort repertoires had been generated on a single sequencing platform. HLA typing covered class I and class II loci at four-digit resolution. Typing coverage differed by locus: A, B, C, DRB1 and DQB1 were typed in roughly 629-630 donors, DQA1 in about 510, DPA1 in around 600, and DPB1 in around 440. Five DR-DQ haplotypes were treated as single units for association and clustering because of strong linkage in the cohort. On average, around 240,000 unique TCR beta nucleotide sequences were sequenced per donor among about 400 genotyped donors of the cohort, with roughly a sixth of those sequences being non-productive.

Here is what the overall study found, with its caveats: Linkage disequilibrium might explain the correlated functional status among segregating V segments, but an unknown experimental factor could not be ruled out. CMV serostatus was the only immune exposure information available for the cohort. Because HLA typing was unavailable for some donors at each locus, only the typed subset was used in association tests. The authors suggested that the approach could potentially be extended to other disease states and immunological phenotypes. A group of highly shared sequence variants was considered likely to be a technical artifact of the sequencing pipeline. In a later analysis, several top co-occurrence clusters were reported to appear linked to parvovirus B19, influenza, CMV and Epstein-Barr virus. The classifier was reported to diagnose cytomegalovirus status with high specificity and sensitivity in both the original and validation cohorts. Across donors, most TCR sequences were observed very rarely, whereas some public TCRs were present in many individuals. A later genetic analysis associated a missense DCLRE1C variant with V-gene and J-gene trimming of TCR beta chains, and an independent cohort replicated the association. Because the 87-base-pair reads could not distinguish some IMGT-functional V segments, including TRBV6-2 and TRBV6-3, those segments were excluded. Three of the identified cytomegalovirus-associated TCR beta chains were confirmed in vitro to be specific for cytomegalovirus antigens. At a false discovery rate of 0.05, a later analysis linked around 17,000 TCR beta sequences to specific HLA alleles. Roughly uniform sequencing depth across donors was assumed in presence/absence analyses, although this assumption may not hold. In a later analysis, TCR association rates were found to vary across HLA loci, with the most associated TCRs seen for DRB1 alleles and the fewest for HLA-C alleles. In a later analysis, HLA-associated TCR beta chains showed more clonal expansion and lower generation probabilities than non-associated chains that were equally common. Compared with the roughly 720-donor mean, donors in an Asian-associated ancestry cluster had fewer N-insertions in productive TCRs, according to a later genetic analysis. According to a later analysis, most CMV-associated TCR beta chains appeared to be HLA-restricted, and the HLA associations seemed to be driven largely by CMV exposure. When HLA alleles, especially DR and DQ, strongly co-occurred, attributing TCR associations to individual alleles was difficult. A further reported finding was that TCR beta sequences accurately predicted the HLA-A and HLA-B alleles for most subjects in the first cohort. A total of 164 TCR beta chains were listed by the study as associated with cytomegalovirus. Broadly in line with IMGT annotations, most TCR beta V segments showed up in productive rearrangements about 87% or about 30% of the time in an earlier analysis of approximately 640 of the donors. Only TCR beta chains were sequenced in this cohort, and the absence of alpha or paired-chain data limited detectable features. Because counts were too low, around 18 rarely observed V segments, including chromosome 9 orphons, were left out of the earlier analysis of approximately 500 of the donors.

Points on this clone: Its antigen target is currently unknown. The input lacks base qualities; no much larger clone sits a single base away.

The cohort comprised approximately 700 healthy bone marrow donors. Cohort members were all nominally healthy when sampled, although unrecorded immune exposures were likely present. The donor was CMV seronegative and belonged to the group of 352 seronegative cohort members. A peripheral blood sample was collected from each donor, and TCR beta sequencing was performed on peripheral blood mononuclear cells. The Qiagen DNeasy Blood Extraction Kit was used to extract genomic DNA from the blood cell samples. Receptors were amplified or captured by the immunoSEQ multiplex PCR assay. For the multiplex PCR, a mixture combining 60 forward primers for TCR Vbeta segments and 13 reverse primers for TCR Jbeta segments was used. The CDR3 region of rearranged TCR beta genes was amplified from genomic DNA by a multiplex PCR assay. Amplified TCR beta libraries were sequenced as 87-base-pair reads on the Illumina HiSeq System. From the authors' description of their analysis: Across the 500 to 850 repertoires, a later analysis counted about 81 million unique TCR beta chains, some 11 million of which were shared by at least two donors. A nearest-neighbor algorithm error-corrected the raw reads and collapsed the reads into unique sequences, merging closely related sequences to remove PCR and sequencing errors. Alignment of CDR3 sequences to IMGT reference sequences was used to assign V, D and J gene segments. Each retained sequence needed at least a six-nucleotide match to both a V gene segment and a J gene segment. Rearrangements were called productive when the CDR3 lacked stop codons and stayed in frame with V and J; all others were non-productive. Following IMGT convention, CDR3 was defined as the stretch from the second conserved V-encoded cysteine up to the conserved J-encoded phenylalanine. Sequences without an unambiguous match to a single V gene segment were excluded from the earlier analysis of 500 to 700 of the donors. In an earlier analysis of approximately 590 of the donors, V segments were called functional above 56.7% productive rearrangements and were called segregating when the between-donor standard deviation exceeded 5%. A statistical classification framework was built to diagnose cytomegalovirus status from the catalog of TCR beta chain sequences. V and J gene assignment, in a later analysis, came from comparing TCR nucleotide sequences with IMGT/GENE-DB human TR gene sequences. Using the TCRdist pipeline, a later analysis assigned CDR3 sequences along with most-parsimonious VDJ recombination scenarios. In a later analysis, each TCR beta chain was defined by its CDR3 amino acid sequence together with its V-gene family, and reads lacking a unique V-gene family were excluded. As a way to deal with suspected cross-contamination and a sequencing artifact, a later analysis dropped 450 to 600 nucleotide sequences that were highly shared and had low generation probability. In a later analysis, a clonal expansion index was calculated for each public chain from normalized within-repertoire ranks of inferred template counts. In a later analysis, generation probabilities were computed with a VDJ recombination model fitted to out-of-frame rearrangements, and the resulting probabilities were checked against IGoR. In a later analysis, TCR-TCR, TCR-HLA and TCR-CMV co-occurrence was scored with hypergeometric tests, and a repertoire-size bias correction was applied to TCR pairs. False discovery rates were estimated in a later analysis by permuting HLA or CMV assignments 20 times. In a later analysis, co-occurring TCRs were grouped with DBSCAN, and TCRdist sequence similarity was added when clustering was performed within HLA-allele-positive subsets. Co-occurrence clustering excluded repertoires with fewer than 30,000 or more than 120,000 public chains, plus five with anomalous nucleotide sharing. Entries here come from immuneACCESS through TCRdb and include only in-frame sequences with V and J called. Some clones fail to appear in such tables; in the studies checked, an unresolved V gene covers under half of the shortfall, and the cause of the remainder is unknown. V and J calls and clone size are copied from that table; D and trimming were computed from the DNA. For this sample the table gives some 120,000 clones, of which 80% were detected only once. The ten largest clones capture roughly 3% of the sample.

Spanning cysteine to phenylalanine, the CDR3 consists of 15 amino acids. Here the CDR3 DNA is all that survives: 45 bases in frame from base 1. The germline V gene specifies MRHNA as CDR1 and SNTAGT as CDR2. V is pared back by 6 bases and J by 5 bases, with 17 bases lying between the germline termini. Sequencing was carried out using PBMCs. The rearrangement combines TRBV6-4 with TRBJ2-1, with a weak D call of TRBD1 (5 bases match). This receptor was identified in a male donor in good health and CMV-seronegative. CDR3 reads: CASSLLGVGDNEQFF. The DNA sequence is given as TGTGCCAGCAGCCTCCTAGGGGTCGGCGACAATGAGCAGTTCTTC.